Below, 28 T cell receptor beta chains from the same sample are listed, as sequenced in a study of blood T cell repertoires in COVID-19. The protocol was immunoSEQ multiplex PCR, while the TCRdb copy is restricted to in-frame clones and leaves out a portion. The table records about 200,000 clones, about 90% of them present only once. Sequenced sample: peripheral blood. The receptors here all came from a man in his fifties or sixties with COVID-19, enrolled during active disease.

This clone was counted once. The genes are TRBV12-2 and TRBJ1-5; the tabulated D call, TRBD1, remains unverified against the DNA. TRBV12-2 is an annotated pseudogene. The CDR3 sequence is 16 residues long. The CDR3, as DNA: TGTGCAAGTCGATATCGGACAGGGGGCCCTAATCAGCCCCAGCATTTT. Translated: CASRYRTGGPNQPQHF.

The CDR3 DNA reads TGTGCCAGCTCGCCCTCAAGGGGACAGGGCTCCGAAGAGCAGTACTTC. The encoded protein is CASSPSRGQGSEEQYF. J is TRBJ2-7 and V is TRBV18; 9 nucleotides align to TRBD1. CDR3 length equals 16 residues. Trimming took 6 bases from V and 7 from J; bases not matched to a gene: 16. In germline, CDR1 is KGHSH, CDR2 LQKENI.

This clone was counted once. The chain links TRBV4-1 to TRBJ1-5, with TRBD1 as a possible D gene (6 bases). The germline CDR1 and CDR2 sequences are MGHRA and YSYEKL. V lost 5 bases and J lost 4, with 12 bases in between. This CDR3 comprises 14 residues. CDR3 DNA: TGCGCCAGCAGCTCCCGACAGGTTAATCAGCCCCAGCATTTT. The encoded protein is CASSSRQVNQPQHF.

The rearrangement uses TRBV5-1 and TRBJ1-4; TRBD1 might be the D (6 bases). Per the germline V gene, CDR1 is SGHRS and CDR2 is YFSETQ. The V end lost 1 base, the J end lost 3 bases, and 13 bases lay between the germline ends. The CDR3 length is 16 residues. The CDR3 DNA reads TGCGCCAGCAGCTTGCGATCGGACAGCTCTAATGAAAAACTGTTTTTT. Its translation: CASSLRSDSSNEKLFF.

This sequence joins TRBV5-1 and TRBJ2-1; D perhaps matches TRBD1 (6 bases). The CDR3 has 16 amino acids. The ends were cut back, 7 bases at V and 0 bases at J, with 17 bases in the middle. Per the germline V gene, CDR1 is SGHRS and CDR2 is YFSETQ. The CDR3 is CASQYRETNSYNEQFF. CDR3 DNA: TGCGCCAGCCAGTACAGGGAGACGAACTCCTACAATGAGCAGTTCTTC. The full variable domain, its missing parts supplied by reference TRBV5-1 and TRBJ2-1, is KAGVTQTPRYLIKTRGQQVTLSCSPISGHRSVSWYQQTPGQGLQFLFEYFSETQRNKGNFPGRFSGRQFSNSRSEMNVSTLELGDSALYLCASQYRETNSYNEQFFGPGTRLTVL.

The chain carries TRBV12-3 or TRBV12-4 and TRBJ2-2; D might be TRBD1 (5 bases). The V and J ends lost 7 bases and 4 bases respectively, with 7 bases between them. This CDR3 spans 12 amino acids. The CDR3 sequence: CASIRGTGELFF. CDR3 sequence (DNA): TGTGCCAGCATAAGGGGCACCGGGGAGCTGTTTTTT.

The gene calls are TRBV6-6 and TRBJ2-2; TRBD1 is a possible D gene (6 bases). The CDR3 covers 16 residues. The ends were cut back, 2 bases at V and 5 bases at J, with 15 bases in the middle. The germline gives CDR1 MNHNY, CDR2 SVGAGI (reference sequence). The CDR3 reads CASSYGLSGVTGELFF. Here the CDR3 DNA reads TGTGCCAGCAGTTACGGGCTTTCAGGGGTTACCGGGGAGCTGTTTTTT.

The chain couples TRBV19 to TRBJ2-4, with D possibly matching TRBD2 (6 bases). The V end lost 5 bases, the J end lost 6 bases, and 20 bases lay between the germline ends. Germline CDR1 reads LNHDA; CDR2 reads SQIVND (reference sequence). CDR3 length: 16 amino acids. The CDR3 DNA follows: TGTGCCAGTAGTCTTACCGGGGCCAACGGGGGAAACATTCAGTACTTC. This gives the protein CASSLTGANGGNIQYF.

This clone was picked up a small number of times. In DNA form, the CDR3 reads TGTGCCAGCAGCTTAGGGGGGGTCCAAGAGACCCAGTACTTC. This gives the protein CASSLGGVQETQYF. The V gene is TRBV7-9, the J gene TRBJ2-5; a weak D match, TRBD2 (6 bases). Germline V gene data show CDR1 as SEHNR and CDR2 as FQNEAQ (reference sequence). Trimming took 1 base from V and 1 from J, leaving 7 bases between them. The CDR3 extends over 14 amino acids.

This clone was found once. DNA for the CDR3: TGTGCCAGCACCCTGACGGACAGGGCCGAGGGCTACACCTTC. Translating gives CASTLTDRAEGYTF. The genes are TRBV7-9 and TRBJ1-2; 8 nucleotides match TRBD1. This CDR3 comprises 14 residues. CDR1 is SEHNR, CDR2 FQNEAQ, per germline (reference sequence). The V segment lost 7 bases and the J segment 8 bases; nucleotides outside the gene matches: 12.

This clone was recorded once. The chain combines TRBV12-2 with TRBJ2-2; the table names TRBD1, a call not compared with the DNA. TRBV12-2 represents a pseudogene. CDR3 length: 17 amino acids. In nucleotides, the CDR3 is TGTGCAAGTCGCTTAGAGTTCCGGGACATACTCACCGGGGAGCTGTTTTTT. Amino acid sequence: CASRLEFRDILTGELFF.

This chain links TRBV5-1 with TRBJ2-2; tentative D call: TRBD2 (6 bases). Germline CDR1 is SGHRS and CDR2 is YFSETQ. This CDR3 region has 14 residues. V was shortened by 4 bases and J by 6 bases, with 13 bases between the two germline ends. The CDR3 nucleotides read TGCGCCAGCAGCACGGACCCGGGGGCCGGGGAGCTGTTTTTT. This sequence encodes CASSTDPGAGELFF.

CDR3 amino acids: CATSPTGGGRETQYF. The DNA of the CDR3 is TGTGCCACCAGCCCGACAGGGGGTGGTCGAGAGACCCAGTACTTC. V is TRBV24-1 and J is TRBJ2-5, with TRBD1 matching 9 bases. The V and J ends lost 7 bases and 4 bases, in that order; junction bases with no gene match: 9. This CDR3 has 15 residues. Germline CDR1 reads KGHDR; CDR2 reads SFDVKD.

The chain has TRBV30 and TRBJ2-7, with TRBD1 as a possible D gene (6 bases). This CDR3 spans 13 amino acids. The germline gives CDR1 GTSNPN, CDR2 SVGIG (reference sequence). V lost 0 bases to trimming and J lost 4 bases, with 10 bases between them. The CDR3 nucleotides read TGTGCCTGGAGTGTACCCAGGGGTTACGAGCAGTACTTC. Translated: CAWSVPRGYEQYF.

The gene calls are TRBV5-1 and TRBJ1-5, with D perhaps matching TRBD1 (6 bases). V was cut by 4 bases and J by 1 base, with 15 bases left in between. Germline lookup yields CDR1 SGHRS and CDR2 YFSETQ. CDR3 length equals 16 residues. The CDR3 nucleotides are TGCGCCAGCAGCCCGGGAGGGGGTAGCAGCAATCAGCCCCAGCATTTT. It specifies CASSPGGGSSNQPQHF.

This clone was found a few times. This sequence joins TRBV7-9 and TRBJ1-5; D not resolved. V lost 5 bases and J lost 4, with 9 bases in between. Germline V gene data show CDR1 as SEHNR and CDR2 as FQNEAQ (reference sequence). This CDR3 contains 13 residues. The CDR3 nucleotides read TGTGCCAGCAGCCCCGTCTTTAATCAGCCCCAGCATTTT. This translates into CASSPVFNQPQHF.

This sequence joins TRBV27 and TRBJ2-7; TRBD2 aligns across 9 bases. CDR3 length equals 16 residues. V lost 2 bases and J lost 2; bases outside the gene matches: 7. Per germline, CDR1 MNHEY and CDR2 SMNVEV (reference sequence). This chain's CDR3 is CASSLKPSGDTYEQYF. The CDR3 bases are TGTGCCAGCAGTTTAAAACCTAGCGGGGATACCTACGAGCAGTACTTC.

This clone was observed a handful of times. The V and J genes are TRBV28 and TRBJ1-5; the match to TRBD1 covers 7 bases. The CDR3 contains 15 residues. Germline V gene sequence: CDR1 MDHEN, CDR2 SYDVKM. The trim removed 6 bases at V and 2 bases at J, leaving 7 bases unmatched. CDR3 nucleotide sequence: TGTGCCAGCAGCTTGACAGGGAGCGGCAATCAGCCCCAGCATTTT. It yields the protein CASSLTGSGNQPQHF.

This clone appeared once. This CDR3 is CASSARSGGAHEQYF. DNA for the CDR3: TGTGCCAGTAGTGCTCGGAGCGGGGGGGCCCACGAGCAGTACTTC. The chain carries TRBV19 and TRBJ2-7, with 10 positions matching TRBD2. J gave up 5 bases and V 5 bases, and 9 bases lay outside the gene matches. The CDR3 runs to 15 residues. Germline V gene data show CDR1 as LNHDA and CDR2 as SQIVND (reference sequence).

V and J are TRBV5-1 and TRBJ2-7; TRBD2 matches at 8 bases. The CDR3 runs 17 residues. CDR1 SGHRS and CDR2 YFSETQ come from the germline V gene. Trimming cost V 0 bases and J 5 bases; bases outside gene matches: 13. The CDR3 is CASSLGSTLRGVDEQYF. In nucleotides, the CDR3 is TGCGCCAGCAGCTTGGGTTCCACTTTGCGGGGGGTGGACGAGCAGTACTTC. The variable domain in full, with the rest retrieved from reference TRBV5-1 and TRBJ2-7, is KAGVTQTPRYLIKTRGQQVTLSCSPISGHRSVSWYQQTPGQGLQFLFEYFSETQRNKGNFPGRFSGRQFSNSRSEMNVSTLELGDSALYLCASSLGSTLRGVDEQYFGPGTRLTVT.

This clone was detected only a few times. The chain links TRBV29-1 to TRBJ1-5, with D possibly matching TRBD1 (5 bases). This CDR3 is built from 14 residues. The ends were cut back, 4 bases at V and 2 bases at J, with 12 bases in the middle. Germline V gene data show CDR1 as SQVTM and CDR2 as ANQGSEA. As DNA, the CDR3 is TGCAGCGTTGCGGGGGGAGGGGGCAATCAGCCCCAGCATTTT. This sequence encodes CSVAGGGGNQPQHF.

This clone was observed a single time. The CDR3 DNA sequence: TGTGCCAGCAGCTTAGACCGGGACAGGGGGAGAGTGTCGGGCGAAGCTTTCTTT. Translating gives CASSLDRDRGRVSGEAFF. This chain joins TRBV7-9 and TRBJ1-1, with 11 bases that match TRBD1. This CDR3 is 18 amino acids long. Germline loops: CDR1 SEHNR, CDR2 FQNEAQ (reference sequence). Losses at the gene ends were 1 base for V and 8 bases for J; bases not matched to a gene: 15.

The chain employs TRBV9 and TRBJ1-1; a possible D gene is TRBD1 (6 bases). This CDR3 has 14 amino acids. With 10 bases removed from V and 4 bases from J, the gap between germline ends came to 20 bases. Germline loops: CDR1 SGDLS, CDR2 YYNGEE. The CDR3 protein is CALLKTGPTTEAFF. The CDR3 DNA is TGTGCCCTATTAAAGACAGGACCGACCACTGAAGCTTTCTTT.

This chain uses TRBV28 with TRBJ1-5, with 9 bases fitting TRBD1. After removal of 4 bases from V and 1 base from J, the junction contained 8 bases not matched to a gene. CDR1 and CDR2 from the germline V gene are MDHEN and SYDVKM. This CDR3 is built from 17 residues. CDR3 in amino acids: CASSSPGTGLSNQPQHF. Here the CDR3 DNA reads TGTGCCAGCAGTTCCCCCGGGACAGGGTTGAGCAATCAGCCCCAGCATTTT.

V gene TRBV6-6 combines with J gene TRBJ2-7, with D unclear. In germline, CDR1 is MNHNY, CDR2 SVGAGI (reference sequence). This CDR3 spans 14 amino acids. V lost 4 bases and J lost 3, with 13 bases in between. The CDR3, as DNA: TGTGCCAGCAGTTCCGGGTCAGCCATCTACGAGCAGTACTTC. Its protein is CASSSGSAIYEQYF.

This CDR3 is CASGGANQPQHF. The CDR3 DNA is TGTGCTAGTGGGGGGGCCAATCAGCCCCAGCATTTT. J is TRBJ1-5 and V is TRBV12-5; possibly TRBD1 for D (6 bases). There are 12 residues in the CDR3. Germline assignment: CDR1 LGHNT and CDR2 FRNRAP. Trimming stripped 6 bases from V and 3 bases from J, with 6 bases between.

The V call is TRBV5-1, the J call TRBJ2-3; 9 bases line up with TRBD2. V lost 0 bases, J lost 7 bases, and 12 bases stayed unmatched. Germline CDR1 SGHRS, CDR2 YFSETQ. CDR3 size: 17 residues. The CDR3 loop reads CASSLGGGASGINTQYF. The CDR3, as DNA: TGCGCCAGCAGCTTGGGCGGTGGGGCTAGCGGGATAAATACGCAGTATTTT.

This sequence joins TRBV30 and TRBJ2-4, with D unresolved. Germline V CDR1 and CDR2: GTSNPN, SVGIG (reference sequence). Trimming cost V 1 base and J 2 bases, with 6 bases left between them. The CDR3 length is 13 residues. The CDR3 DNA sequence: TGTGCCTGGAGTGGAGTCCCCAAAAACATTCAGTACTTC. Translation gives CAWSGVPKNIQYF.